This record looks at one T cell receptor beta chain sequence and its context. This sample was taken from a study of identical twins. TCRdb reanalysed the 5' RACE reads using MiXCR and keeps one entry per CDR3 protein. The table lists some 730,000 distinct CDR3 sequences, 15% to 20% of them singletons. This CDR3 has 16 amino acids. The J segment lost 1 base and the V segment lost 6 bases, leaving 10 bases of the junction unmatched. In addition, the sample was reused for a study of T cells expressing NK-cell markers.

The sequence came from a woman younger than 35 in good health. The sequenced material came from PBMCs. This sequence joins TRBV12-3 or TRBV12-4 and TRBJ2-7, with 9 bases that match TRBD2. Here the CDR3 reads CASRGYLAGTSYEQYF. Written as DNA, the CDR3 is TGTGCCAGCAGGGGCTACCTAGCGGGGACTTCCTACGAGCAGTACTTC.